The 22 T cell receptor beta chains below come from one sample, sequenced in a study of cytomegalovirus exposure and HLA in healthy donors listed by TCRdb under 2017. Library construction relied on the immunoSEQ multiplex PCR assay. For the multiplex PCR, a mixture combining 60 forward primers for TCR Vbeta segments and 13 reverse primers for TCR Jbeta segments was used. TCRdb obtained this table from immuneACCESS and retained in-frame rearrangements with V and J assigned. These tables miss some clones; where compared with another copy, unresolved V genes account for less than half of the shortfall, and the remainder is unexplained. For this sample the table gives 140,000 to 150,000 clones, of which about two thirds were detected only once. The top ten clones comprise under 2.5% of the sample. Sequenced sample: PBMCs. The receptors shown here come from a woman in her sixties in good health and CMV-seropositive.

This clone was found a few times. The chain is built from TRBV21-1 and TRBJ1-3. TRBV21-1 has pseudogene status. This CDR3 has 13 amino acids. CDR3 coding DNA: TGTGGCGGCGGGACCCACCATGGAAACACCATATATTTT. Protein: CGGGTHHGNTIYF.

The chain employs TRBV9 and TRBJ2-3, with 9 bases that match TRBD2. CDR3 length equals 16 residues. In germline, CDR1 is SGDLS, CDR2 YYNGEE. The V segment lost 4 bases and the J segment 1 base; nucleotides outside the gene matches: 7. The CDR3 loop is CASSRSSGSRTDTQYF. In DNA, the CDR3 is TGTGCCAGCAGCCGAAGTAGCGGGAGCCGCACAGATACGCAGTATTTT.

This chain links TRBV19 with TRBJ2-3; D gene unclear. The CDR3 length is 14 residues. Looked up from germline, CDR1 is LNHDA and CDR2 is SQIVND (reference sequence). Trimming took 6 bases from V and 3 from J, leaving 13 bases between them. CDR3 in amino acids: CASSRVYLTDTQYF. CDR3 in DNA: TGTGCCAGTAGCCGGGTCTATCTGACAGATACGCAGTATTTT. Full variable domain (outside the CDR3, taken from reference TRBV19 and TRBJ2-3): DGGITQSPKYLFRKEGQNVTLSCEQNLNHDAMYWYRQDPGQGLRLIYYSQIVNDFQKGDIAEGYSVSREKKESFPLTVTSAQKNPTAFYLCASSRVYLTDTQYFGPGTRLTVL.

The J gene is TRBJ1-3, the V gene TRBV6-5; D is possibly TRBD1 (6 bases). Between the trimmed V and J ends, which lost 0 bases and 4 bases, there was a span of 13 bases. The CDR3 has 16 residues. Looked up from germline, CDR1 is MNHEY and CDR2 is SVGAGI. The CDR3 loop reads CASSYSRGARGNTIYF. CDR3 coding DNA: TGTGCCAGCAGTTACTCGCGGGGGGCGAGAGGAAACACCATATATTTT.

The V and J genes are TRBV7-6 and TRBJ2-1; 10 bases are a match to TRBD2. J was trimmed by 6 bases and V by 5 bases; bases with no gene match: 4. The CDR3 consists of 14 residues. Looked up from germline, CDR1 is SGHVS and CDR2 is FNYEAQ. The CDR3 sequence is CASSRRTSGNEQFF. CDR3 DNA: TGTGCCAGCAGCCGACGGACTAGCGGCAATGAGCAGTTCTTC.

The rearrangement uses TRBV28 and TRBJ1-4, with 9 bases aligning to TRBD1. V dropped 8 bases and J dropped 8; count of bases not matched to a gene: 9. Germline V gene lookup returns CDR1 MDHEN and CDR2 SYDVKM. The CDR3 sequence is 14 residues long. The CDR3 reads CASRAGTGNEKLFF. In DNA, the CDR3 is TGTGCCAGCCGTGCCGGGACAGGGAACGAAAAACTGTTTTTT.

The chain carries TRBV19 and TRBJ1-4; D remains unclear. V was clipped by 4 bases and J by 6 bases, with 9 bases between them. Germline V gives CDR1 LNHDA, CDR2 SQIVND (reference sequence). The CDR3 spans 13 residues. This CDR3 is CASSRGGYEKLFF. CDR3 nucleotide sequence: TGTGCCAGTAGTAGGGGAGGCTATGAAAAACTGTTTTTT.

The chain couples TRBV27 to TRBJ2-2; 8 nucleotides match TRBD1. Germline values: CDR1 MNHEY, CDR2 SMNVEV (reference sequence). With V trimmed by 6 bases and J by 5 bases, 8 bases remained unmatched. The CDR3 spans 15 residues. The CDR3: CASRTDRVGTGELFF. The CDR3 coding sequence is TGTGCCAGCAGAACGGACAGGGTTGGAACCGGGGAGCTGTTTTTT.

This clone occurred a few times. The V call is TRBV5-6, the J call TRBJ1-4; 8 bases map to TRBD1. Losses at the gene ends were 4 bases for V and 9 bases for J; bases not matched to a gene: 11. This CDR3 contains 15 residues. The germline gives CDR1 SGHDT, CDR2 YYEEEE. The CDR3 DNA follows: TGTGCCAGCAGCCCTTTTGACAGGGGATTACAAAAACTGTTTTTT. It yields the protein CASSPFDRGLQKLFF.

V and J are TRBV28 and TRBJ2-7; 10 positions agree with TRBD2. The CDR3 runs 16 residues. CDR1 MDHEN and CDR2 SYDVKM come from the germline V gene. V lost 2 bases, J lost 3 bases, and 7 bases stayed unmatched. The CDR3 region is CASSLGSSGSNYEQYF. For the CDR3, the DNA is TGTGCCAGCAGTTTAGGATCTAGCGGGAGTAACTACGAGCAGTACTTC.

This chain joins TRBV5-1 and TRBJ1-6, with 8 bases that match TRBD1. This CDR3 has 15 residues. Trimming took 4 bases from V and 1 from J; bases not matched to a gene: 1. The germline CDR1 and CDR2 sequences are SGHRS and YFSETQ. The DNA of the CDR3 is TGCGCCAGCAGCCAGGGGGCATCCTATAATTCACCCCTCCACTTT. Its protein is CASSQGASYNSPLHF.

The V and J genes are TRBV19 and TRBJ2-7, with 10 bases lining up with TRBD1. Germline lookup yields CDR1 LNHDA and CDR2 SQIVND (reference sequence). This CDR3 is built from 15 residues. V trimming: 3 bases; J trimming: 0 bases; junction bases outside the gene matches: 2. The CDR3 DNA sequence: TGTGCCAGTAGTATGGGACAGGGGAACTCCTACGAGCAGTACTTC. Residues: CASSMGQGNSYEQYF.

J is TRBJ1-5 and V is TRBV19; TRBD1 is a possible D gene (6 bases). The CDR3 is 14 amino acids. V lost 5 bases and J lost 7, with 15 bases in between. Germline-derived CDR1 and CDR2 are LNHDA and SQIVND (reference sequence). The CDR3 bases are TGTGCCAGTAGTTCCACCCGTCAGGGGCAGCCCCAGCATTTT. Its translation: CASSSTRQGQPQHF.

This clone occurred a few times. The V gene is TRBV7-8, the J gene TRBJ1-5; possible D gene TRBD1, 5 bases. This CDR3 is 16 amino acids long. The V gene lost 5 bases and the J gene lost 6 bases, with 20 bases spanning the gap. Germline CDR1 reads SGHVS; CDR2 reads FQNEAQ. The CDR3 reads CASSPMGGLSRQPQHF. CDR3 coding DNA: TGTGCCAGCAGCCCCATGGGGGGTTTATCTCGTCAGCCCCAGCATTTT. Filled out from reference TRBV7-8 and TRBJ1-5, the complete variable domain reads GAGVSQSPRYKVAKRGQDVALRCDPISGHVSLFWYQQALGQGPEFLTYFQNEAQLDKSGLPSDRFFAERPEGSVSTLKIQRTQQEDSAVYLCASSPMGGLSRQPQHFGDGTRLSIL.

The genes are TRBV7-2 and TRBJ1-3; no clear D gene. Germline V gene sequence: CDR1 SGHTA, CDR2 FQGNSA. This CDR3 is 15 amino acids long. V was cut by 1 base and J by 0 bases, with 7 bases left in between. The CDR3 spells CASSLESSSGNTIYF. CDR3 nucleotide sequence: TGTGCCAGCAGCTTAGAATCCAGCTCTGGAAACACCATATATTTT. The entire variable domain, with the rest obtained from reference TRBV7-2 and TRBJ1-3, is as follows: GAGVSQSPSNKVTEKGKDVELRCDPISGHTALYWYRQSLGQGLEFLIYFQGNSAPDKSGLPSDRFSAERTGGSVSTLTIQRTQQEDSAVYLCASSLESSSGNTIYFGEGSWLTVV.

The gene calls are TRBV15 and TRBJ1-1; no clear D. The CDR3 sequence is 14 residues long. The V end lost 0 bases, the J end lost 7 bases, and 12 bases lay between the germline ends. Germline V gives CDR1 LNHNV, CDR2 YYDKDF (reference sequence). CDR3 bases: TGTGCCACCAGCAGAGATTACACCGTCATTGAAGCTTTCTTT. Amino acid sequence: CATSRDYTVIEAFF.

The V gene is TRBV2, the J gene TRBJ1-1; D remains unclear. Trimming removed 7 bases from V and 3 bases from J, with 12 bases in between. The CDR3 length is 13 residues. The V gene's germline CDR1 is SNHLY and CDR2 FYNNEI. The CDR3 DNA reads as TGTGCCAGCACTATGGGCCCGGACACTGAAGCTTTCTTT. It specifies CASTMGPDTEAFF.

The rearrangement links TRBV5-1 to TRBJ2-2; 7 bases line up with TRBD2. The CDR3 covers 15 residues. V trimming: 2 bases; J trimming: 0 bases; junction bases outside the gene matches: 1. Germline lookup yields CDR1 SGHRS and CDR2 YFSETQ. The CDR3 protein is CASSFTSANTGELFF. As DNA, the CDR3 is TGCGCCAGCAGCTTTACTAGCGCGAACACCGGGGAGCTGTTTTTT. Supplemented by reference TRBV5-1 and TRBJ2-2, the full variable domain reads KAGVTQTPRYLIKTRGQQVTLSCSPISGHRSVSWYQQTPGQGLQFLFEYFSETQRNKGNFPGRFSGRQFSNSRSEMNVSTLELGDSALYLCASSFTSANTGELFFGEGSRLTVL.

For this clone: The same CDR3 can be traced to other DNA sequences in this sample. The V gene is TRBV30, the J gene TRBJ1-3; D uncertain. Germline-derived CDR1 and CDR2 are GTSNPN and SVGIG (reference sequence). V lost 4 bases and J lost 4, with 11 bases in between. The CDR3 is 13 amino acids. CDR3 coding DNA: TGTGCCTGGACCGCGGGGTCAGGAAACACCATATATTTT. This gives the protein CAWTAGSGNTIYF.

J is TRBJ2-5 and V is TRBV28; 10 nucleotides match TRBD1. J lost 5 bases, V lost 5 bases, and 8 bases had no gene match. There are 15 residues in the CDR3. Germline CDR1 MDHEN, CDR2 SYDVKM. CDR3: CASSVTGTGDETQYF. The CDR3 DNA reads TGTGCCAGCAGTGTGACCGGGACAGGGGACGAGACCCAGTACTTC. Based on the CDR3 plus reference TRBV28 and TRBJ2-5, the full variable domain is DVKVTQSSRYLVKRTGEKVFLECVQDMDHENMFWYRQDPGLGLRLIYFSYDVKMKEKGDIPEGYSVSREKKERFSLILESASTNQTSMYLCASSVTGTGDETQYFGPGTRLLVL.

The rearrangement joins TRBV5-1 to TRBJ1-2; TRBD1 is a possible D gene (6 bases). CDR3 length equals 13 residues. The germline V and J ends were trimmed by 4 bases and 6 bases, with 13 bases remaining between them. CDR1 is SGHRS and CDR2 is YFSETQ in the germline V gene. The CDR3 DNA reads as TGCGCCAGCAGCCCACCGGGGGGCCATGGCTACACCTTC. As protein: CASSPPGGHGYTF.

The chain employs TRBV19 and TRBJ1-2; 8 nucleotides agree with TRBD1. V shed 4 bases, J shed 4 bases, and the junction held 11 bases outside the gene matches. The CDR3 sequence is 16 residues long. The V gene's germline CDR1 is LNHDA and CDR2 SQIVND (reference sequence). The CDR3 coding sequence is TGTGCCAGTAGTACTAATTCAGGGGGCGCGATCTATGGCTACACCTTC. Translation gives CASSTNSGGAIYGYTF.